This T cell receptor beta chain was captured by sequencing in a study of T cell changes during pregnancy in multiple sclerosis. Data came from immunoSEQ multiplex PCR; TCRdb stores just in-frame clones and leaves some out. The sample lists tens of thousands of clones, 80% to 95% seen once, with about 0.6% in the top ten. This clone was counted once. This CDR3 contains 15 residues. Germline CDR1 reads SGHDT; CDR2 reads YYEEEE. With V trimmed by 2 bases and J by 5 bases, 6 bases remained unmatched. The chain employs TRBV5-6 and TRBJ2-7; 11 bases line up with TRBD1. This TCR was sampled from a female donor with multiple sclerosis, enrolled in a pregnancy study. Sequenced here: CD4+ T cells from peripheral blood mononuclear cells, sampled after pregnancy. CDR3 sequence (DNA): TGTGCCAGCAGCTTACCGGGGACAGGGGGGGACGAGCAGTACTTC. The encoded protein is CASSLPGTGGDEQYF.